This TCR beta chain was captured in a study of blood T cell repertoires in COVID-19. Study summary: The analysed material was cDNA or gDNA that came from T cells, B-cell-depleted T cells, or PBMCs.

Patients of the Seattle cohort, enrolled during active infection, were followed longitudinally. In the original workflow: By means of reference gene primer amplification, nucleated cell counts were estimated. Sequencing used immunoSEQ multiplex PCR; TCRdb keeps in-frame clones, though not all of them. Clone size and the V and J calls come from that table; the DNA yielded D and trimming. The table records under 200,000 clones, about 86% of them present only once. The CDR3 length is 16 residues. The V and J ends lost 4 bases and 4 bases respectively, with 20 bases between them. The germline V gene encodes CDR1 SGHDT and CDR2 YYEEEE.

The sequence was collected from a woman between 65 and 79 years old with COVID-19, enrolled during active disease. The rearrangement uses TRBV5-6 and TRBJ1-2; unclear D gene. Sample: peripheral blood. In DNA form, the CDR3 reads TGTGCCAGCAGCCGATTGGCGGGAAGCCTATTCTATGGCTACACCTTC. Its translation is CASSRLAGSLFYGYTF. The full variable domain, rest sourced from reference TRBV5-6 and TRBJ1-2, is DAGVTQSPTHLIKTRGQQVTLRCSPKSGHDTVSWYQQALGQGPQFIFQYYEEEERQRGNFPDRFSGHQFPNYSSELNVNALLLGDSALYLCASSRLAGSLFYGYTFGSGTRLTVV.